The clone carrying this TCR beta chain appeared once. The data stem from a study of cytomegalovirus exposure and HLA in healthy donors. The PCR ran on 60 Vbeta and 13 Jbeta primers. Assay used: immunoSEQ multiplex PCR; TCRdb lists only in-frame clones, some missing. Of under 110,000 clones listed, 76% are singletons. CDR1 and CDR2 from the germline V gene are MDHEN and SYDVKM. V was clipped by 2 bases and J by 4 bases, with 8 bases between them. The CDR3 covers 13 residues. The receptor was derived from a man between 40 and 49 years old in good health and CMV-seronegative. Sequenced: PBMCs. This chain connects TRBV28 to TRBJ2-5; D possibly corresponds to TRBD1 (5 bases). CDR3 residues: CASSLDRGETQYF. For the CDR3, the DNA is TGTGCCAGCAGTTTAGATAGGGGAGAGACCCAGTACTTC.